A single sample gave rise to the 5 T cell receptor beta chains below, sequenced in a study of T cell repertoires in cytomegalovirus infection. The antigens these receptors bind are not known. TCRdb reprocessed the reads via MiXCR and lists one record per CDR3 protein. The sample shows 80,000 or so distinct CDR3 sequences, 20% to 30% of them seen only once. The input for sequencing was CD8+ T cells from cultured PBMCs, taken from culture after CMV antigen stimulation. The receptors were sampled from a human donor in good health (CMV status not recorded). Some clones in this sample may be carry-over from other donors' samples.

In this sample, this clonotype turned up a few times. The V and J genes are TRBV7-6 and TRBJ2-5; D is uncertain. Trimming shortened V by 4 bases and J by 3 bases, and 3 bases separated the two germline ends. This CDR3 contains 11 residues. In germline, CDR1 is SGHVS, CDR2 FNYEAQ. CDR3 sequence reads: CASSSKETQYF. As DNA, the CDR3 is TGTGCCAGCAGCTCAAAAGAGACCCAGTACTTC. Variable domain in full (rest from reference TRBV7-6 and TRBJ2-5): GAGVSQSPRYKVTKRGQDVALRCDPISGHVSLYWYRQALGQGPEFLTYFNYEAQQDKSGLPNDRFSAERPEGSISTLTIQRTEQRDSAMYRCASSSKETQYFGPGTRLLVL.

V and J are TRBV4-3 and TRBJ1-1; D is perhaps TRBD1 (5 bases). The V gene lost 1 base and the J gene lost 0 bases, with 21 bases spanning the gap. Germline V gene lookup returns CDR1 LGHNA and CDR2 YSLEER. The CDR3 extends over 19 amino acids. DNA of the CDR3: TGCGCCAGCAGCCAAGCCCCGGGGGGAGGGTGGGGTATGAACACTGAAGCTTTCTTT. Its protein is CASSQAPGGGWGMNTEAFF.

About this clonotype: The germline gene is not matched at one end of the junction; a read error may be the cause. The CDR3 DNA follows: TGTGACAGCAGCGCCAGTGGGGCGAAGGGCTACAATGAACAGTTCTTC. Amino acid sequence: CDSSASGAKGYNEQFF. The chain recombines TRBV7-2 with TRBJ2-1; D is possibly TRBD1 (5 bases). This CDR3 is built from 16 residues. The V gene's germline CDR1 is SGHTA and CDR2 FQGNSA.

This clonotype was picked up a small number of times. This rearrangement joins TRBV2 to TRBJ1-1; 8 bases agree with TRBD1. Germline V gene lookup returns CDR1 SNHLY and CDR2 FYNNEI. V lost 4 bases, J lost 0 bases, and 10 bases stayed unmatched. This CDR3 spans 17 amino acids. The CDR3 coding sequence is TGTGCCAGCAGTGTCGATCCGGGACAGGCGCTGAACACTGAAGCTTTCTTT. Translating it yields CASSVDPGQALNTEAFF. The variable domain in full, completed from reference TRBV2 and TRBJ1-1, reads EPEVTQTPSHQVTQMGQEVILRCVPISNHLYFYWYRQILGQKVEFLVSFYNNEISEKSEIFDDQFSVERPDGSNFTLKIRSTKLEDSAMYFCASSVDPGQALNTEAFFGQGTRLTVV.

V and J are TRBV7-4 and TRBJ2-3; no reliable D call. V lost 6 bases, J lost 1 base, and 8 bases lay in between. This CDR3 spans 13 amino acids. Germline CDR1 SGHVT, CDR2 SQSDAQ. CDR3: CASSFQGTDTQYF. The DNA of the CDR3 is TGTGCCAGCAGTTTTCAGGGCACAGATACGCAGTATTTT.